A selection of T cell receptor beta chains follows, all from one sample in a study of shared clonotypes between healthy human individuals. Assay: immunoSEQ multiplex PCR; the TCRdb copy retains only in-frame clones and omits some. The repertoire has approximately 2.3 million clones, 80% to 95% of them found once; the top ten carry around 0.4%. The sequenced material came from naive CD4+ T cells from PBMCs. Source of these receptors: a man between 18 and 35 years old in good health. Some clones in this sample may be carry-over from other donors' samples. The conserved cysteine and the conserved F or W are not part of the CDR3 here. Clone size appears in some rows only: once, few, many, or a class for an expanded clone.

abundance	v_gene	j_gene	CDR3aa
-	TRBV4-3	TRBJ2-2	ASSQQGFTGELF
-	TRBV5-1	TRBJ2-2	ASSLDPANGELF
-	TRBV9	TRBJ2-7	ASSKGGASGSSYEQY
once	TRBV7-2	TRBJ1-2	ASSMVPFNYGYT
-	TRBV10-3	TRBJ2-2	ATAGTGNTGELF
-	TRBV9	TRBJ2-7	ASSVGGTGTYEQY
-	TRBV5-1	TRBJ1-1	ASTGFTEETEAF
-	TRBV18	TRBJ1-2	ASSPRQGHSGYT
-	TRBV19	TRBJ2-7	ASSTNRGGYEQY
few	TRBV5-5	TRBJ1-1	ASSLRGDGGEAF
-	TRBV6-1	TRBJ2-7	ASRIAGGPYEQY
-	TRBV14	TRBJ2-1	ASSQVSSGRESNEQF
-	TRBV28	TRBJ1-5	ASSYRDRGYQPQH
-	TRBV5-1	TRBJ2-5	ASSLGRDRWRETQY
-	TRBV5-1	TRBJ2-1	ASSLTTTPARSNEQF
-	TRBV29-1	TRBJ1-3	SVGTGAGNTIY
-	TRBV10-2	TRBJ2-1	ASSEWPASANNEQF
-	TRBV28	TRBJ2-7	ASRGGSYEQY
-	TRBV4-2	TRBJ2-5	ASSQGGRETQY
few	TRBV9	TRBJ1-2	ASSVGPNYGYT
-	TRBV7-2	TRBJ2-7	ASSLRLAGTYEQY
-	TRBV7-2	TRBJ2-7	ASSLAADYEQY
-	TRBV7-3	TRBJ2-1	ASSRQGASYNEQF
-	TRBV2	TRBJ1-1	ASSRQGGNTEAF
-	TRBV7-9	TRBJ2-1	ASSFGTGNEQF
few	TRBV18	TRBJ1-2	ASSLGQAANYGYT
once	TRBV2	TRBJ2-7	ASSVEGAYEQY
-	TRBV20-1	TRBJ2-5	SASGIETQY
once	TRBV27	TRBJ2-2	ASSLAQLDRGGTGELF
-	TRBV4-1	TRBJ2-5	ASSQLVGTQY
-	TRBV11-2	TRBJ1-3	ASSLAAGYSGNTIY
once	TRBV5-6	TRBJ1-4	ASSLGQGYEKLF
-	TRBV9	TRBJ2-7	ASSVAGQGSHEQY
-	TRBV5-4	TRBJ2-1	ASSFNNEQF
-	TRBV28	TRBJ1-2	ASSLGPFNYGYT
-	TRBV28	TRBJ1-2	ASGRTVGYGYT
-	TRBV5-1	TRBJ2-1	ASSFPPGTTGYNEQF
-	TRBV7-2	TRBJ2-5	ASSLSVSQTQETQY
-	TRBV5-3	TRBJ2-1	ARSLEGSETPEQF
-	TRBV5-1	TRBJ1-1	ASSQGTGGVWWHTEAF
-	TRBV5-4	TRBJ2-3	ASSARTGPDTQY
-	TRBV30	TRBJ1-2	AWMRQGFNYGYT
-	TRBV20-1	TRBJ1-2	SARPRGGST
-	TRBV5-1	TRBJ1-4	ASSLAGAYNEKLF
-	TRBV4-3	-	ASSQNVGETGDYEQY
-	TRBV11-1	TRBJ2-3	ASSLGIGFTDTQY
-	TRBV10-3	TRBJ2-3	AISEPGRGTDTQY
-	TRBV5-4	TRBJ2-1	ASSTSLPSYNEQF
-	TRBV10-3	TRBJ2-1	AISGWDRGHNEQF
-	TRBV5-1	TRBJ2-1	ASSLGLLAGYNEQF
-	TRBV30	TRBJ1-2	AWSPSTGAIGYT
-	TRBV20-1	TRBJ2-5	SAKYQETQY
once	TRBV28	TRBJ2-2	ASSPPGTGVSGELF
-	TRBV7-8	TRBJ2-7	ASSLVVGGPSSYEQY
-	TRBV2	TRBJ1-4	ASSFGENNEKLF
-	TRBV28	TRBJ2-7	ASSLRQFYEQY
-	TRBV4-2	TRBJ2-7	ASSHQRQESSYEQY
-	TRBV4-3	TRBJ1-1	ASSQGNGFPEAF